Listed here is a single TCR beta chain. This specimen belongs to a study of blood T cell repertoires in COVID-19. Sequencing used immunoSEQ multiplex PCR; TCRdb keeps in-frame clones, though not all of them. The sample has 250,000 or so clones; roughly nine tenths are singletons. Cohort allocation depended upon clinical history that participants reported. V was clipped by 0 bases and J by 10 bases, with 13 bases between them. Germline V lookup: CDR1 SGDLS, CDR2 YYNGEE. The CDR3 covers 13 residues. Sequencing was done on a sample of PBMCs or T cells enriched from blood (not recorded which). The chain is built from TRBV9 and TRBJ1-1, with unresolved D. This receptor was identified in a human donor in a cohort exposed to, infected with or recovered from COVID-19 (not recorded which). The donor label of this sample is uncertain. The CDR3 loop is CASSVGGTHGAFF. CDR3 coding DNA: TGTGCCAGCAGCGTAGGCGGAACCCATGGAGCTTTCTTT.